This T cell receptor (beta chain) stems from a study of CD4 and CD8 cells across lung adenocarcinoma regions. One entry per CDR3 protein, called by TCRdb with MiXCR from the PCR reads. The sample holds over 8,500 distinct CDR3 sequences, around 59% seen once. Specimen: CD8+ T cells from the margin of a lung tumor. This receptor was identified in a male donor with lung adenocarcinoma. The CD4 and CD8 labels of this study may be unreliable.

The CDR3 DNA sequence: TGTGCCAGCAGTGAAGCTACGGCAGGTCGAGGGGAGCAGTTCTTC. Protein sequence: CASSEATAGRGEQFF. The V and J genes are TRBV6-1 and TRBJ2-3; D is perhaps TRBD2 (5 bases). The J call may be mistaken, given a closer DNA end match to TRBJ2-1. Germline CDR1 MNHNS, CDR2 SASEGT. This CDR3 has 15 amino acids.